Shown below are 27 T cell receptor beta chains from a single sample sequenced in a study of blood T cell repertoires in COVID-19. Data came from immunoSEQ multiplex PCR; TCRdb stores just in-frame clones and leaves some out. The profile shows some 130,000 clones, 75% to 90% of them singletons. Sample: PBMCs or T cells enriched from blood (not recorded which). These TCRs come from a woman aged 45-60 years who had recovered from COVID-19.

This sequence joins TRBV18 and TRBJ1-3; 8 bases match TRBD1. The ends lost 0 bases at V and 2 bases at J; junction bases unmatched: 6. The CDR3 spans 17 residues. The germline gives CDR1 KGHSH, CDR2 LQKENI. CDR3 protein: CASSPPGQAKTGNTIYF. The CDR3 DNA is TGTGCCAGCTCACCACCGGGACAGGCGAAAACTGGAAACACCATATATTTT.

This rearrangement joins TRBV19 to TRBJ2-7; 7 nucleotides match TRBD2. V trimming: 7 bases; J trimming: 2 bases; junction bases outside the gene matches: 14. Germline CDR1 reads LNHDA; CDR2 reads SQIVND (reference sequence). This CDR3 comprises 16 residues. The CDR3 nucleotides read TGTGCCAGTATGTATGACGGGGGAGGGTCCCCCTACGAGCAGTACTTC. Translation gives CASMYDGGGSPYEQYF. Supplemented by reference TRBV19 and TRBJ2-7, the full variable domain reads DGGITQSPKYLFRKEGQNVTLSCEQNLNHDAMYWYRQDPGQGLRLIYYSQIVNDFQKGDIAEGYSVSREKKESFPLTVTSAQKNPTAFYLCASMYDGGGSPYEQYFGPGTRLTVT.

The CDR3 DNA reads TGTGCCAGCAGCCCCGGGACAGATACGCAGTATTTT. Its translation: CASSPGTDTQYF. This rearrangement joins TRBV7-3 to TRBJ2-3, with D unresolved. Germline CDR1 is SGHTA and CDR2 is FQGTGA. The CDR3 spans 12 residues. Trimming stripped 5 bases from V and 3 bases from J, with 6 bases between.

The gene calls are TRBV12-3 or TRBV12-4 and TRBJ2-1, with D hard to call. This CDR3 is 11 amino acids long. V was trimmed by 5 bases and J by 6 bases, leaving 5 bases between them. CDR3 amino acids: CASSNSNEQFF. The CDR3 DNA follows: TGTGCCAGCAGTAACAGCAATGAGCAGTTCTTC.

J is TRBJ2-5 and V is TRBV4-1; the match to TRBD2 covers 8 bases. CDR3 size: 18 residues. V trimming: 0 bases; J trimming: 1 base; junction bases outside the gene matches: 10. Looked up from germline, CDR1 is MGHRA and CDR2 is YSYEKL. CDR3: CASSQERGSGDSQETQYF. The CDR3 bases are TGCGCCAGCAGCCAAGAAAGAGGTAGCGGGGATTCCCAAGAGACCCAGTACTTC.

This clone was detected once. This chain uses TRBV3-1 (or the pseudogene TRBV3-2) with TRBJ2-7; D possibly corresponds to TRBD2 (7 bases). Germline assignment: CDR1 LGHDT and CDR2 YNNKEL (reference sequence). Trimming took off 1 base at V and 3 bases at J, with 19 bases between the two ends. The CDR3 is 17 residues long. CDR3 bases: TGTGCCAGCAGCCAAGCGAGTTGGGGGGGCCAGGTCTACGAGCAGTACTTC. As protein: CASSQASWGGQVYEQYF.

This chain connects TRBV12-3 or TRBV12-4 to TRBJ1-2; D is undetermined. The CDR3 is made up of 13 amino acids. V was cut by 3 bases and J by 3 bases, with 8 bases left in between. The DNA for the CDR3 is TGTGCCAGCAGTTTTAACGGGGACTATGGCTACACCTTC. Its protein product is CASSFNGDYGYTF.

The rearrangement links TRBV7-2 to TRBJ2-7, with 10 bases aligning to TRBD2. Unmatched junction bases numbered 11, after V lost 2 bases and J lost 7 bases. CDR3 size: 16 residues. Germline V lookup: CDR1 SGHTA, CDR2 FQGNSA. This chain's CDR3 is CASSLYSLAGTGEQYF. The CDR3 DNA follows: TGTGCCAGCAGCTTATATTCACTAGCGGGGACCGGGGAGCAGTACTTC. Full variable domain (rest looked up from reference TRBV7-2 and TRBJ2-7): GAGVSQSPSNKVTEKGKDVELRCDPISGHTALYWYRQSLGQGLEFLIYFQGNSAPDKSGLPSDRFSAERTGGSVSTLTIQRTQQEDSAVYLCASSLYSLAGTGEQYFGPGTRLTVT.

The chain links TRBV7-2 to TRBJ1-1, with D perhaps matching TRBD1 (5 bases). The CDR3 is made up of 14 amino acids. CDR1 is SGHTA and CDR2 is FQGNSA in the germline V gene. With 1 base removed from V and 5 bases from J, the gap between germline ends came to 11 bases. The CDR3, as DNA: TGTGCCAGCAGCTTAGTTGCCAGGGTTACTGAAGCTTTCTTT. Amino acid sequence: CASSLVARVTEAFF.

V is TRBV7-8 and J is TRBJ2-7, with 7 bases lining up with TRBD2. The CDR3 totals 15 residues. Germline CDR1 and CDR2: SGHVS and FQNEAQ. With 1 base clipped from V and 1 base from J, the junction kept 4 bases outside the gene matches. The CDR3 sequence: CASSLDGGRSYEQYF. CDR3 in DNA: TGTGCCAGCAGCTTAGATGGCGGGAGATCCTACGAGCAGTACTTC.

The V and J genes are TRBV9 and TRBJ2-5; 10 positions agree with TRBD2. The V gene end was trimmed by 0 bases and the J gene end by 7 bases; junction bases not matched to a gene: 0. Germline-derived CDR1 and CDR2 are SGDLS and YYNGEE. This CDR3 spans 13 amino acids. The CDR3: CASSVVAGGTQYF. CDR3 nucleotide sequence: TGTGCCAGCAGCGTAGTAGCGGGAGGGACCCAGTACTTC.

The rearrangement joins TRBV11-3 to TRBJ2-1; TRBD2 aligns across 8 bases. Trimming at V came to 6 bases and at J to 4 bases, leaving 8 bases not matched to a gene. The germline gives CDR1 SGHNT, CDR2 YENEEA. The CDR3 loop spans 15 amino acids. The CDR3 DNA reads TGTGCCAGCAGTTCATTAGCGGGGTTTTACAATGAGCAGTTCTTC. Amino acid sequence: CASSSLAGFYNEQFF.

The V and J genes are TRBV20-1 and TRBJ2-6; 8 bases are shared with TRBD2. This CDR3 region has 16 residues. The V segment lost 3 bases and the J segment 0 bases; nucleotides outside the gene matches: 4. Germline values: CDR1 DFQATT, CDR2 SNEGSKA (reference sequence). The CDR3 DNA reads as TGCAGTGCTAGTGCGGGGGGCCCCTCTGGGGCCAACGTCCTGACTTTC. It is translated as CSASAGGPSGANVLTF.

This clone was found once. V gene TRBV7-9 combines with J gene TRBJ1-5; D is perhaps TRBD1 (6 bases). The CDR3 length is 17 residues. The germline CDR1 and CDR2 sequences are SEHNR and FQNEAQ (reference sequence). The V end was cut by 3 bases, the J end by 2 bases, with 17 bases between. The CDR3 loop reads CASSFITLGAGNQPQHF. The CDR3, as DNA: TGTGCCAGCAGCTTTATCACTCTGGGGGCCGGCAATCAGCCCCAGCATTTT.

The chain has TRBV27 and TRBJ1-4, with a possible D match to TRBD1 (6 bases). Trimming took 8 bases from V and 0 from J, leaving 10 bases between them. This CDR3 region has 14 residues. Germline CDR1 reads MNHEY; CDR2 reads SMNVEV (reference sequence). This CDR3 is CASGQTTTNEKLFF. The CDR3 DNA follows: TGTGCCAGCGGACAGACTACAACTAATGAAAAACTGTTTTTT.

The rearrangement joins TRBV2 to TRBJ2-3, with TRBD2 as a possible D gene (6 bases). There are 18 residues in the CDR3. V was pared by 2 bases and J by 0 bases, with 18 bases between. The germline CDR1 and CDR2 sequences are SNHLY and FYNNEI. The CDR3 coding sequence is TGTGCCAGCAGTGAACTCCCGGGACTCCGACCTAGCACAGATACGCAGTATTTT. It is translated as CASSELPGLRPSTDTQYF.

The rearrangement uses TRBV7-8 and TRBJ1-2; a possible D gene is TRBD1 (6 bases). Trimming removed 0 bases from V and 5 bases from J, with 10 bases in between. This CDR3 has 14 amino acids. CDR1 is SGHVS, CDR2 FQNEAQ, per germline. CDR3 nucleotides: TGTGCCAGCAGCTTAGCAGGGACACTGTATGGCTACACCTTC. This codes for CASSLAGTLYGYTF.

The chain couples TRBV9 to TRBJ1-2; possibly TRBD1 for D (5 bases). The CDR3 loop spans 13 amino acids. V lost 1 base and J 4 bases, leaving 8 bases between the germline ends. CDR1 SGDLS and CDR2 YYNGEE come from the germline V gene. CDR3 region: CASSVQGSYGYTF. The CDR3 nucleotides read TGTGCCAGCAGCGTACAGGGTAGCTATGGCTACACCTTC.

CDR3 region: CASREEGSTNEKLFF. CDR3 nucleotide sequence: TGCGCCAGCCGAGAGGAGGGATCAACTAATGAAAAACTGTTTTTT. The chain uses TRBV5-1 and TRBJ1-4, with D uncertain. V shed 7 bases and J shed 0 bases, with 13 bases lying between them. Germline loops: CDR1 SGHRS, CDR2 YFSETQ. This CDR3 region has 15 residues. The full variable domain, in which reference TRBV5-1 and TRBJ1-4 provide the parts outside the CDR3, is KAGVTQTPRYLIKTRGQQVTLSCSPISGHRSVSWYQQTPGQGLQFLFEYFSETQRNKGNFPGRFSGRQFSNSRSEMNVSTLELGDSALYLCASREEGSTNEKLFFGSGTQLSVL.

The V call is TRBV14, the J call TRBJ2-1, with 7 positions matching TRBD1. V was pared by 8 bases and J by 1 base, with 2 bases of the junction left unmatched. The CDR3 has 13 amino acids. CDR1 SGHDN and CDR2 FVKESK come from the germline V gene. The CDR3, as DNA: TGTGCCAGCCGGGACAGATCCTACAATGAGCAGTTCTTC. It specifies CASRDRSYNEQFF. Variable domain in full (rest from reference TRBV14 and TRBJ2-1): EAGVTQFPSHSVIEKGQTVTLRCDPISGHDNLYWYRRVMGKEIKFLLHFVKESKQDESGMPNNRFLAERTGGTYSTLKVQPAELEDSGVYFCASRDRSYNEQFFGPGTRLTVL.

The V call is TRBV7-9, the J call TRBJ2-7, with 10 bases fitting TRBD1. The germline V gene has CDR1 SEHNR and CDR2 FQNEAQ (reference sequence). Unmatched junction bases numbered 6, after V lost 4 bases and J lost 0 bases. The CDR3 is 16 residues long. CDR3 in amino acids: CASSSMGQGHSYEQYF. The CDR3 DNA sequence: TGTGCCAGCAGCTCGATGGGACAGGGGCACTCCTACGAGCAGTACTTC.

This chain connects TRBV6-5 to TRBJ1-6, with 7 nucleotides matching TRBD1. This CDR3 spans 14 amino acids. Trimming took 7 bases from V and 14 from J; bases not matched to a gene: 14. Germline CDR1 MNHEY, CDR2 SVGAGI. The CDR3 spells CASIPGQRGGALHF. DNA of the CDR3: TGTGCCAGCATACCGGGACAGAGGGGTGGAGCCCTCCACTTT.

J is TRBJ2-3 and V is TRBV10-2, with 8 bases lining up with TRBD2. Germline CDR1 is WSHSY and CDR2 is SAAADI. This CDR3 comprises 17 residues. The V gene end was trimmed by 6 bases and the J gene end by 0 bases; junction bases not matched to a gene: 11. CDR3 DNA: TGCGCCAGCAGCCGAGAACAGCGGGGGAGGAGCACAGATACGCAGTATTTT. It translates to CASSREQRGRSTDTQYF.

There are a few counts of this clone. The chain uses TRBV11-3 and TRBJ1-5; 7 bases agree with TRBD1. The length of the CDR3 is 17 residues. CDR1 is SGHNT, CDR2 YENEEA, per germline. V lost 3 bases and J lost 0; bases outside the gene matches: 8. CDR3 amino acids: CASSLGPDRDSNQPQHF. In DNA, the CDR3 is TGTGCCAGCAGCTTGGGCCCAGACAGGGATAGCAATCAGCCCCAGCATTTT.

The chain combines TRBV5-6 with TRBJ1-3; TRBD1 aligns across 7 bases. Germline CDR1 is SGHDT and CDR2 is YYEEEE. This CDR3 region has 16 residues. V dropped 4 bases and J dropped 0; count of bases not matched to a gene: 7. DNA for the CDR3: TGTGCCAGCAGCCCCCCCGGGACAGCCTCTGGAAACACCATATATTTT. Its protein is CASSPPGTASGNTIYF.

The genes are TRBV18 and TRBJ2-3; no clear D. The CDR3 is 11 residues long. Trimming left V 3 bases short and J 6 bases short, with 4 bases between. The germline CDR1 and CDR2 sequences are KGHSH and LQKENI. CDR3 nucleotide sequence: TGTGCCAGCTCACCCGCGGATACGCAGTATTTT. It yields the protein CASSPADTQYF.

The genes are TRBV6-4 and TRBJ1-6; D gene ambiguous. V gave up 0 bases and J gave up 6 bases, with 3 bases separating them. In germline, CDR1 is MRHNA, CDR2 SNTAGT. The CDR3 has 13 residues. In DNA, the CDR3 is TGTGCCAGCAGTGACTCGGCTAATTCACCCCTCCACTTT. Translation: CASSDSANSPLHF.